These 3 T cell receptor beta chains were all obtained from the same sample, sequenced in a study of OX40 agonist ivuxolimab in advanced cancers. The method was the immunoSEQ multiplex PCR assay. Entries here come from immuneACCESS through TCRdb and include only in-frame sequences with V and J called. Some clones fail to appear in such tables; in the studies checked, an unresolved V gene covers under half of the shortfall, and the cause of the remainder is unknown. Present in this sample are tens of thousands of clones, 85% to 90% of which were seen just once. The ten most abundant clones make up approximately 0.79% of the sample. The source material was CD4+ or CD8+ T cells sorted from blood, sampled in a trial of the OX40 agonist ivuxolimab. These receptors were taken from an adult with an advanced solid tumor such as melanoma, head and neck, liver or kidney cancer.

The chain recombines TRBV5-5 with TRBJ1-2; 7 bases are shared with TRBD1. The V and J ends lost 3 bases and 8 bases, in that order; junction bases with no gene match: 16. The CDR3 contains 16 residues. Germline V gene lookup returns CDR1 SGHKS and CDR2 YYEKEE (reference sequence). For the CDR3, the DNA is TGTGCCAGCAGCTCGAGCACCCCGGGACAGCGATCCGGCTACACCTTC. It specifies CASSSSTPGQRSGYTF.

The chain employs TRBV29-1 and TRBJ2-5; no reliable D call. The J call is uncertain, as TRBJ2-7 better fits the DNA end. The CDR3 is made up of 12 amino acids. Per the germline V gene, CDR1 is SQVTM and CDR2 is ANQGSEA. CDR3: CSVDGLGHEQYF. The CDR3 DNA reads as TGCAGCGTGGACGGCTTGGGTCACGAGCAGTACTTC.

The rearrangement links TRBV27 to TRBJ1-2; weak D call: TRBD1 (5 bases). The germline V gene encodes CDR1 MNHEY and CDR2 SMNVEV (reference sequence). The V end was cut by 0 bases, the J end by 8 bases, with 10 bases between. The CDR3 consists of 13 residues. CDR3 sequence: CASSLSYRDGYTF. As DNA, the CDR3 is TGTGCCAGCAGTTTATCCTATAGGGACGGCTACACCTTC.